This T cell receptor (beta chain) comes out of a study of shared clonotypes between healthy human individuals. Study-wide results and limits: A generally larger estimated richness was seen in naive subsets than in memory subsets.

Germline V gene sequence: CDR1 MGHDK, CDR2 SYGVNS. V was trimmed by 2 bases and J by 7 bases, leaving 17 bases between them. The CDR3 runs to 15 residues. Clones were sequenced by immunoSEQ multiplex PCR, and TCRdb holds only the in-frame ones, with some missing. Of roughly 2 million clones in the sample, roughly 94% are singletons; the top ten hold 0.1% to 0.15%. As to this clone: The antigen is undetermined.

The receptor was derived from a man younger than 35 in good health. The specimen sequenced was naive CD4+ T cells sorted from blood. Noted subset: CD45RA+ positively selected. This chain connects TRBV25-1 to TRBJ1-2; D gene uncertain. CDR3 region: CASSEGNRVERGYTF. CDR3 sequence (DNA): TGTGCCAGCAGTGAAGGAAACAGAGTAGAACGTGGCTACACCTTC.